The 15 T cell receptor beta chains listed next were all sequenced from one sample in a study of blood T cells in healthy people across ages. Alongside a J-beta primer mix, a sample-barcoded 5' primer served in a second PCR lasting roughly 6 to 11 cycles. TCRdb called the 5' RACE reads again in MiXCR, with one record for every CDR3 protein. The sample carries about 780,000 distinct CDR3 sequences, roughly 25% recorded once. These data were also filed under a second study, of T cells of mothers and their children.

The sample comprised blood. The receptors come from a boy aged 10-17 years in good health.

This clonotype was observed a handful of times. The J gene is TRBJ2-5, the V gene TRBV2, with D perhaps assigned TRBD1 or TRBD2 (5 bases each). The assigned J gene may be wrong: the sequence end matches TRBJ2-7 better. This CDR3 has 15 amino acids. Germline CDR1 reads SNHLY; CDR2 reads FYNNEI. The CDR3 is CASSEAPGQAYEQYF. Written as DNA, the CDR3 is TGTGCCAGCAGTGAAGCGCCGGGGCAGGCCTACGAGCAGTACTTC.

In this sample, this clonotype turned up a few times. The V gene is TRBV2, the J gene TRBJ1-4; D unresolved. This CDR3 spans 14 amino acids. Germline V gives CDR1 SNHLY, CDR2 FYNNEI. Trimming cost V 6 bases and J 3 bases, with 11 bases left between them. In nucleotides, the CDR3 is TGTGCCAGCAGCAAGACGGCGGCTAATGAAAAACTGTTTTTT. Translating it yields CASSKTAANEKLFF. Based on the CDR3 plus reference TRBV2 and TRBJ1-4, the full variable domain is EPEVTQTPSHQVTQMGQEVILRCVPISNHLYFYWYRQILGQKVEFLVSFYNNEISEKSEIFDDQFSVERPDGSNFTLKIRSTKLEDSAMYFCASSKTAANEKLFFGSGTQLSVL.

This clonotype was recorded a few times. V and J are TRBV14 and TRBJ2-5; D is tentatively TRBD1 or TRBD2 (5 bases each). Near its end, the DNA agrees better with TRBJ2-7, so the J call may be wrong. Per germline, CDR1 SGHDN and CDR2 FVKESK. This CDR3 is built from 14 residues. The CDR3 is CASSQERGSYEQYF. In nucleotides, the CDR3 is TGTGCCAGCAGCCAAGAGAGGGGATCCTACGAGCAGTACTTC.

The chain carries TRBV27 and TRBJ2-5; D gene ambiguous. The DNA end lines up better with TRBJ2-7; the J call may be wrong. From germline, CDR1 is MNHEY and CDR2 SMNVEV (reference sequence). The CDR3 has 16 amino acids. The CDR3: CASSEGRTETSYEQYF. Here the CDR3 DNA reads TGTGCCAGCAGTGAAGGCCGGACGGAAACCTCCTACGAGCAGTACTTC.

V gene TRBV27 combines with J gene TRBJ1-2; TRBD1 might be the D (6 bases). V was cut by 5 bases and J by 8 bases, with 18 bases left in between. Germline lookup yields CDR1 MNHEY and CDR2 SMNVEV (reference sequence). The CDR3 totals 14 residues. The CDR3 region is CASSRGQSDEGYTF. The CDR3 nucleotides read TGTGCCAGCAGTCGCGGACAGTCTGACGAGGGCTACACCTTC.

The chain recombines TRBV7-9 with TRBJ2-2; perhaps TRBD1 as D (6 bases). The germline V and J ends were trimmed by 5 bases and 3 bases, with 16 bases remaining between them. This CDR3 is built from 16 residues. Germline V gives CDR1 SEHNR, CDR2 FQNEAQ (reference sequence). CDR3 coding DNA: TGTGCCAGCAGCCCCCTTCTACACAGGGACACCGGGGAGCTGTTTTTT. It yields the protein CASSPLLHRDTGELFF.

This chain uses TRBV20-1 with TRBJ2-5; D is undetermined. Germline V CDR1 and CDR2: DFQATT, SNEGSKA (reference sequence). The CDR3 runs to 11 residues. The V end lost 3 bases, the J end lost 4 bases, and 6 bases lay between the germline ends. The CDR3 DNA follows: TGCAGTGCTAGCTACGGAGAGACCCAGTACTTC. Translated: CSASYGETQYF.

The sample holds a few counts of this clonotype. The chain joins TRBV7-3 to TRBJ1-1; no clear D. V was shortened by 4 bases and J by 5 bases, with 14 bases between the two germline ends. Germline V CDR1 and CDR2: SGHTA, FQGTGA. CDR3 size: 14 residues. The CDR3 DNA is TGTGCCAGCAGCTCCGGTAACGGGGAGACTGAAGCTTTCTTT. As protein: CASSSGNGETEAFF. The complete variable domain, with remaining parts taken from reference TRBV7-3 and TRBJ1-1, reads GAGVSQTPSNKVTEKGKYVELRCDPISGHTALYWYRQSLGQGPEFLIYFQGTGAADDSGLPNDRFFAVRPEGSVSTLKIQRTERGDSAVYLCASSSGNGETEAFFGQGTRLTVV.

This clonotype was counted only a few times. The CDR3 region has the DNA TGCGCCAGCAGCCCAAGGGGACAGGCCCACTACGAGCAGTACTTC. This gives the protein CASSPRGQAHYEQYF. The V gene is TRBV5-1, the J gene TRBJ2-7, with 8 nucleotides matching TRBD1. The CDR3 is 15 residues long. The J segment lost 3 bases and the V segment lost 4 bases, leaving 9 bases of the junction unmatched. Germline values: CDR1 SGHRS, CDR2 YFSETQ. The complete variable domain, with remaining parts taken from reference TRBV5-1 and TRBJ2-7, reads KAGVTQTPRYLIKTRGQQVTLSCSPISGHRSVSWYQQTPGQGLQFLFEYFSETQRNKGNFPGRFSGRQFSNSRSEMNVSTLELGDSALYLCASSPRGQAHYEQYFGPGTRLTVT.

This clonotype appeared a few times. V gene TRBV3-1 combines with J gene TRBJ2-2; 7 bases align to TRBD1. This CDR3 region has 16 residues. The germline V gene encodes CDR1 LGHDT and CDR2 YNNKEL (reference sequence). J lost 0 bases, V lost 5 bases, and 6 bases had no gene match. In DNA form, the CDR3 reads TGTGCCAGCAGCTTCGGACAGGAGACGAACACCGGGGAGCTGTTTTTT. This sequence encodes CASSFGQETNTGELFF.

This clonotype was seen more than once but under ten times. The chain carries TRBV28 and TRBJ1-1; the match to TRBD1 covers 9 bases. The germline CDR1 and CDR2 sequences are MDHEN and SYDVKM. The CDR3 is 17 amino acids. The V gene end was trimmed by 2 bases and the J gene end by 1 base; junction bases not matched to a gene: 8. The CDR3 loop reads CASSLTPLDRGNTEAFF. As DNA, the CDR3 is TGTGCCAGCAGTTTAACTCCTTTGGACAGGGGGAACACTGAAGCTTTCTTT.

This chain uses TRBV5-5 with TRBJ2-2; no clear D gene. The CDR3 totals 15 residues. Germline V lookup: CDR1 SGHKS, CDR2 YYEKEE (reference sequence). The germline V and J ends were trimmed by 4 bases and 0 bases, with 10 bases remaining between them. The CDR3 sequence is CASSPPLANTGELFF. The CDR3 bases are TGTGCCAGCAGCCCCCCCCTAGCGAACACCGGGGAGCTGTTTTTT.

This clonotype was seen a few times. This chain links TRBV20-1 with TRBJ1-5; possible D gene TRBD1, 5 bases. The CDR3 extends over 13 amino acids. Germline assignment: CDR1 DFQATT and CDR2 SNEGSKA (reference sequence). Trimming left V 1 base short and J 4 bases short, with 8 bases between. The CDR3 loop reads CSARAGRNQPQHF. CDR3 nucleotides: TGCAGTGCTAGAGCAGGGAGGAATCAGCCCCAGCATTTT.

The V call is TRBV4-1, the J call TRBJ2-2; 10 bases match TRBD2. V shed 5 bases, J shed 6 bases, and the junction held 3 bases outside the gene matches. This CDR3 region has 14 residues. CDR1 and CDR2 (germline): MGHRA, YSYEKL. The CDR3 nucleotides are TGCGCCAGCAGCAAGCGGGAGGGTCCCGGGGAGCTGTTTTTT. Translation: CASSKREGPGELFF.

The J gene is TRBJ1-2, the V gene TRBV5-1, with 8 bases that match TRBD1. Trimming cost V 3 bases and J 1 base; bases outside gene matches: 11. The CDR3 contains 17 residues. Germline-derived CDR1 and CDR2 are SGHRS and YFSETQ. The chain's CDR3 is CASSWGTGQDINYGYTF. The CDR3 nucleotides read TGCGCCAGCAGCTGGGGCACGGGACAGGATATTAACTATGGCTACACCTTC.